The sequence of this TCR beta chain was determined in a study of blood T cells in healthy people across ages. Together with a sample-barcoded 5' primer, a J-beta primer mix was included in a second PCR lasting about 7 to 11 cycles. A single record per CDR3 protein comes from TCRdb applying MiXCR to the 5' RACE reads. Counted here are 600,000 to 850,000 distinct CDR3 sequences, roughly 25% occurring once; the ten biggest clones make up 9.4%. Losses at the gene ends were 5 bases for V and 8 bases for J; bases not matched to a gene: 19. Per germline, CDR1 MDHEN and CDR2 SYDVKM. This CDR3 is built from 18 residues. These same records also appear under a second study, on T cells of mothers and their children. That source notes: In this cohort, donors were three healthy Caucasian mothers plus their six children.

This receptor was taken from a boy aged 5-17 years in good health. The sample consisted of blood. The genes are TRBV28 and TRBJ2-1, with 9 bases that match TRBD1. DNA of the CDR3: TGTGCCAGCAGTAAGCCGGGACAGGGTAAAGAGGCTTCGGATGAGCAGTTCTTC. Its translation: CASSKPGQGKEASDEQFF.